These 19 T cell receptor beta chains were sequenced from one sample in a study of T-cell reconstitution after alpha-beta-depleted transplantation in children (dated by TCRdb to the mid-2010s). The treatment or condition label of this sample denotes: allogeneic hematopoietic cell transplantation with graft depleted of TCRalphabeta T cells and CD19 B cells. The method was PCR. The sample was run on an Illumina HiSeq 2500. Molecular barcoding was employed in the preparation of TCR libraries, with unique molecular identifiers being used to normalize TCRbeta repertoire quantification. Using fastp trimming at Q25 and MiXCR clonotype assembly, TCRdb reanalyzed the public sequencing data and kept in-frame beta chains. Each CDR3 protein appears once, grouped with its most common genes and DNA. The sample profile shows about 980,000 distinct CDR3 sequences; about 29% of them were found once. The ten largest make up about 28% of the sample.

The sample here was PBMCs, mostly from graft donor cells, taken 360 days after TCRalphabeta/CD19-depleted stem cell transplant. The receptors stem from a boy in the first two years of life who had a stem cell transplant for SCID, so the T cells may come from the graft donor.

The V and J genes are TRBV5-6 and TRBJ2-5, with 8 bases fitting TRBD1. The length of the CDR3 is 16 residues. V dropped 0 bases and J dropped 4; count of bases not matched to a gene: 8. CDR1 is SGHDT and CDR2 is YYEEEE in the germline V gene. This CDR3 reads CASSLAGQGWAETQYF. The CDR3 DNA sequence: TGTGCCAGCAGCTTGGCCGGACAGGGCTGGGCAGAGACCCAGTACTTC. The whole variable domain, filled in from reference TRBV5-6 and TRBJ2-5, reads DAGVTQSPTHLIKTRGQQVTLRCSPKSGHDTVSWYQQALGQGPQFIFQYYEEEERQRGNFPDRFSGHQFPNYSSELNVNALLLGDSALYLCASSLAGQGWAETQYFGPGTRLLVL.

The CDR3, as DNA: TGTGCCAGCAGCTCGTATCCAGGACTAGCCACAGATACGCAGTATTTT. Amino acid sequence: CASSSYPGLATDTQYF. This chain connects TRBV7-3 to TRBJ2-3; 8 bases are shared with TRBD2. The CDR3 has 16 amino acids. V shed 4 bases, J shed 2 bases, and the junction held 8 bases outside the gene matches. Germline loops: CDR1 SGHTA, CDR2 FQGTGA.

This clonotype was found many times. The CDR3 bases are TGTGCCAGCAGCGGCATCATCACGGATACGCAGTATTTT. Amino acids: CASSGIITDTQYF. The chain joins TRBV9 to TRBJ2-3; D is unclear. CDR1 and CDR2 (germline): SGDLS, YYNGEE. The V end was cut by 3 bases, the J end by 6 bases, with 11 bases between. This CDR3 is 13 amino acids long. The full variable domain, its missing parts supplied by reference TRBV9 and TRBJ2-3, is DSGVTQTPKHLITATGQRVTLRCSPRSGDLSVYWYQQSLDQGLQFLIQYYNGEERAKGNILERFSAQQFPDLHSELNLSSLELGDSALYFCASSGIITDTQYFGPGTRLTVL.

The chain recombines TRBV12-3 or TRBV12-4 with TRBJ1-1, with a tentative D call TRBD1 (5 bases). CDR3 size: 15 residues. Trimming pared 2 bases from V and 4 bases from J, leaving 14 bases between. The CDR3 coding sequence is TGTGCCAGCAGTTTATTCCCACAGGTTTTCACTGAAGCTTTCTTT. It codes for CASSLFPQVFTEAFF.

This clonotype was recorded a few times. V and J are TRBV9 and TRBJ2-7; unclear D gene. There are 13 residues in the CDR3. Trimming stripped 2 bases from V and 3 bases from J, with 9 bases between. Germline V gives CDR1 SGDLS, CDR2 YYNGEE. The CDR3: CASSVALGYEQYF. The CDR3 DNA is TGTGCCAGCAGCGTCGCGTTGGGCTACGAGCAGTACTTC.

This chain uses TRBV6-2 or TRBV6-3 with TRBJ2-3; D gene uncertain. CDR1 is MNHEY and CDR2 is SVGEGT in the germline V gene. The V and J ends lost 2 bases and 12 bases respectively, with 9 bases between them. The CDR3 spans 11 residues. CDR3 sequence reads: CASSYETKQYF. For the CDR3, the DNA is TGTGCCAGCAGTTACGAGACCAAACAGTATTTT.

This chain joins TRBV4-2 and TRBJ1-1, with D uncertain. The CDR3 length is 15 residues. Germline CDR1 LGHNA, CDR2 YNFKEQ. The V and J ends lost 1 base and 3 bases respectively, with 12 bases between them. Here the CDR3 DNA reads TGTGCCAGCAGCCAAGTCGGCAGGAGGGACACTGAAGCTTTCTTT. Its protein product is CASSQVGRRDTEAFF.

This clonotype came up a few times. This chain joins TRBV6-5 and TRBJ2-1, with 8 bases aligning to TRBD1. The CDR3 has 15 residues. CDR1 MNHEY and CDR2 SVGAGI come from the germline V gene. The ends lost 4 bases at V and 3 bases at J; junction bases unmatched: 5. CDR3 in DNA: TGTGCCAGCAGTTCCGCAGACAGGGGCTACAATGAGCAGTTCTTC. It specifies CASSSADRGYNEQFF.

V is TRBV24-1 and J is TRBJ1-2, with D hard to call. Germline V gene sequence: CDR1 KGHDR, CDR2 SFDVKD. The CDR3 has 12 residues. V lost 3 bases and J 4 bases, leaving 5 bases between the germline ends. The DNA for the CDR3 is TGTGCCACCAGTGATGACACCTATGGCTACACCTTC. Encoded protein: CATSDDTYGYTF.

This clonotype was recorded many times. The J gene is TRBJ1-1, the V gene TRBV4-1, with 9 nucleotides matching TRBD1. Looked up from germline, CDR1 is MGHRA and CDR2 is YSYEKL. V lost 5 bases to trimming and J lost 1 base; unmatched junction nucleotides: 5. CDR3 length equals 15 residues. The CDR3 nucleotides read TGCGCCAGCAGCACAGGGGGCAGGTGGAACACTGAAGCTTTCTTT. Its protein product is CASSTGGRWNTEAFF.

This chain links TRBV5-1 with TRBJ2-1, with 10 bases matching TRBD2. Unmatched junction bases numbered 7, after V lost 2 bases and J lost 8 bases. Germline values: CDR1 SGHRS, CDR2 YFSETQ. The CDR3 has 15 amino acids. The CDR3 bases are TGCGCCAGCAGCTTATTGAGCGGGGGGGCCTATGAGCAGTTCTTC. Translation: CASSLLSGGAYEQFF.

This chain links TRBV3-1 with TRBJ2-2, with 8 bases that match TRBD1. Trimming at V came to 4 bases and at J to 4 bases, leaving 8 bases not matched to a gene. The CDR3 consists of 16 residues. Germline CDR1 is LGHDT and CDR2 is YNNKEL (reference sequence). DNA of the CDR3: TGTGCCAGCAGCCCCTATTTTCAGGGGGCCACCGGGGAGCTGTTTTTT. Translating gives CASSPYFQGATGELFF.

The rearrangement links TRBV27 to TRBJ1-2; D is perhaps TRBD1 (6 bases). V was trimmed by 5 bases and J by 1 base, leaving 14 bases between them. Germline CDR1 is MNHEY and CDR2 is SMNVEV (reference sequence). The CDR3 extends over 15 amino acids. The chain's CDR3 is CASSRTGIFNYGYTF. The CDR3 bases are TGTGCCAGCAGTAGAACAGGGATCTTTAACTATGGCTACACCTTC.

There are a few counts of this clonotype. The rearrangement uses TRBV29-1 and TRBJ2-5; D gene uncertain. Germline V gives CDR1 SQVTM, CDR2 ANQGSEA. The CDR3 is made up of 13 amino acids. Trimming took 7 bases from V and 1 from J, leaving 13 bases between them. CDR3 sequence reads: CSAEPRPQETQYF. CDR3 bases: TGCAGCGCCGAACCCAGACCCCAAGAGACCCAGTACTTC.

This clonotype has just a few counts. The chain carries TRBV5-1 and TRBJ2-6; tentatively, D is TRBD1 (6 bases). CDR3 length equals 20 residues. Trimming removed 4 bases from V and 0 bases from J, with 23 bases in between. The V gene's germline CDR1 is SGHRS and CDR2 YFSETQ. This chain's CDR3 is CASSPFRGLGPNSGANVLTF. DNA for the CDR3: TGCGCCAGCAGCCCATTCAGGGGTCTGGGTCCTAACTCTGGGGCCAACGTCCTGACTTTC.

The chain links TRBV12-3 or TRBV12-4 to TRBJ2-2; the match to TRBD2 covers 16 bases. This CDR3 spans 18 amino acids. J was trimmed by 0 bases and V by 5 bases; bases with no gene match: 3. CDR3 protein: CASSRGTSGGANTGELFF. The CDR3 bases are TGTGCCAGCAGTAGAGGGACTAGCGGGGGGGCGAACACCGGGGAGCTGTTTTTT.

The chain uses TRBV6-5 and TRBJ2-7; TRBD1 or TRBD2 may be the D gene (6 bases each). CDR1 and CDR2 from the germline V gene are MNHEY and SVGAGI. The CDR3 has 15 residues. Trimming removed 6 bases at V and 6 bases at J, with 21 bases between. CDR3 DNA sequence: TGTGCCAGCAGCCCCATAGGGTCAGGAGGGGGCGAGCAGTACTTC. It translates to CASSPIGSGGGEQYF.

The chain links TRBV6-1 to TRBJ1-5; D is unclear. V was cut by 6 bases and J by 2 bases, with 11 bases left in between. The CDR3 totals 14 residues. From germline, CDR1 is MNHNS and CDR2 SASEGT. CDR3 in amino acids: CASSPALGNQPQHF. The CDR3 nucleotides read TGTGCCAGCAGCCCCGCCTTGGGCAATCAGCCCCAGCATTTT.

This clonotype was counted once. The chain couples TRBV6-5 to TRBJ2-2; 8 bases match TRBD1. This CDR3 is built from 15 residues. The V gene's germline CDR1 is MNHEY and CDR2 SVGAGI. With V trimmed by 2 bases and J by 4 bases, 3 bases remained unmatched. As DNA, the CDR3 is TGTGCCAGCAGTTACGCCGACAGGGGCACCGGGGAGCTGTTTTTT. Translating gives CASSYADRGTGELFF.